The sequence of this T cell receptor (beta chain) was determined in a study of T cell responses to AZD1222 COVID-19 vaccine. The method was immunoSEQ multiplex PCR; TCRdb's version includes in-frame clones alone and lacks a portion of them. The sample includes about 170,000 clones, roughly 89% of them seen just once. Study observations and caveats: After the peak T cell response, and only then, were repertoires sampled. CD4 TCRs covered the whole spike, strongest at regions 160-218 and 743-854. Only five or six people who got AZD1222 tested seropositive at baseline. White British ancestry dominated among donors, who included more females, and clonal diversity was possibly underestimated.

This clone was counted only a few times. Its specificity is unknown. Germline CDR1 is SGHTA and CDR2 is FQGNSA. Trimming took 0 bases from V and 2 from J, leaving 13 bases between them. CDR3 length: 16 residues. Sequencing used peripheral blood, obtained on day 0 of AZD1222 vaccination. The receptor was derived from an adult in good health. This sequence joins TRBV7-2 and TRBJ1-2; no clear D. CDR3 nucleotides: TGTGCCAGCAGCTTAGCGAATCGGGGATTCAACTATGGCTACACCTTC. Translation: CASSLANRGFNYGYTF.